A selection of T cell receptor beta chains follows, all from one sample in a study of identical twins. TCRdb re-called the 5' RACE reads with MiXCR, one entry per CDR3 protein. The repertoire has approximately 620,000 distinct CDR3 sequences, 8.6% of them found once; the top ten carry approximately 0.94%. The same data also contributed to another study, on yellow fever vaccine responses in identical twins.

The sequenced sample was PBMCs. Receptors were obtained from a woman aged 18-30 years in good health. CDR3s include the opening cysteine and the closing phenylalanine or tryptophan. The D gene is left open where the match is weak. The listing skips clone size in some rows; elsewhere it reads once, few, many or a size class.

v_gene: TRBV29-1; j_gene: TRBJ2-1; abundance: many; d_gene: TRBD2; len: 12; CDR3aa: CSALLPAGVQFF; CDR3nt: TGCAGCGCCCTCCTCCCAGCGGGAGTCCAGTTCTTC
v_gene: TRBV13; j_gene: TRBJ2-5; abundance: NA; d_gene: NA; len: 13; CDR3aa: CASSQNLQETQYF; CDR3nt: TGTGCCAGCAGCCAAAATCTCCAAGAGACCCAGTACTTC
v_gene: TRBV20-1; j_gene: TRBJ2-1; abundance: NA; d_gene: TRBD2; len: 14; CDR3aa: CSARILAGYNEQFF; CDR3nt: TGCAGTGCTAGAATACTAGCGGGCTACAATGAGCAGTTCTTC
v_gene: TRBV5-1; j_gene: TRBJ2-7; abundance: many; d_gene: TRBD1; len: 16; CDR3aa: CASSLVIGTGVYEQYF; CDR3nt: TGCGCCAGCAGCTTGGTCATCGGGACAGGGGTGTACGAGCAGTACTTC
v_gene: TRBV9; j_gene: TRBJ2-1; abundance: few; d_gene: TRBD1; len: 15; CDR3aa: CASSEGGLFGNEQFF; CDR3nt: TGTGCCAGCAGCGAAGGGGGCCTATTCGGCAATGAGCAGTTCTTC
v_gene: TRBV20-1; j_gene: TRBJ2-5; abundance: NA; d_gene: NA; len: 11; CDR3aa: CSARASETQYF; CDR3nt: TGCAGTGCTAGGGCCAGTGAGACCCAGTACTTC
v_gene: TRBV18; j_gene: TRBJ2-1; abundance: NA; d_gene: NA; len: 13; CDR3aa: CATAQGLENEQFF; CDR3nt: TGTGCCACCGCGCAGGGTCTAGAAAATGAGCAGTTCTTC
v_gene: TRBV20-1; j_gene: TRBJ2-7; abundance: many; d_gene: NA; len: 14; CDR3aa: CSAGDDTSSYEQYF; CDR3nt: TGCAGTGCCGGTGACGACACGAGCTCCTACGAGCAGTACTTC
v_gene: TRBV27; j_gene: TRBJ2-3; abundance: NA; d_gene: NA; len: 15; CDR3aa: CASSLTQGRTDTQYF; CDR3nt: TGTGCCAGCAGTTTAACGCAGGGGCGTACAGATACGCAGTATTTT
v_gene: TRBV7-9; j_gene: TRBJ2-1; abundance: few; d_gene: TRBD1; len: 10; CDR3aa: CASSTGVQFF; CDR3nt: TGTGCCAGCAGTACAGGGGTACAGTTCTTC
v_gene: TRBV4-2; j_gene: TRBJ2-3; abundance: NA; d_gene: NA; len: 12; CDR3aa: CASGPGLRGGDF; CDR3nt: TGTGCCAGCGGCCCCGGGCTCAGGGGCGGGGATTTT
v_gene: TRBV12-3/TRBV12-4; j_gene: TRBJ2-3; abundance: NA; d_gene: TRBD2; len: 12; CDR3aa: CASREGADTQYF; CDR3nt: TGTGCCAGCCGGGAGGGCGCAGATACGCAGTATTTT
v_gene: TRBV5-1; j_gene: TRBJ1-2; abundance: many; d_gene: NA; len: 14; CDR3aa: CASRERTESYGYTF; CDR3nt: TGCGCCAGCAGAGAAAGAACTGAATCCTATGGCTACACCTTC
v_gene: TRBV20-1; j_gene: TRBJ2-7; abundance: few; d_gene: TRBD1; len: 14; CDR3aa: CSAPETGPRDEQYF; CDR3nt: TGCAGTGCTCCCGAGACAGGGCCCCGTGACGAGCAGTACTTC
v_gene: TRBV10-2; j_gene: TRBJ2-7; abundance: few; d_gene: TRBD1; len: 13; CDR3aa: CATEGDRGHEQYF; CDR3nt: TGCGCCACCGAGGGGGACAGGGGGCACGAGCAGTACTTC
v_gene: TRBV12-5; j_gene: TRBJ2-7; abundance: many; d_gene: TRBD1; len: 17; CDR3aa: CASGLVPSPGGRYEQYF; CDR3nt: TGTGCTAGTGGTTTGGTCCCGTCCCCAGGGGGCAGGTACGAGCAGTACTTC
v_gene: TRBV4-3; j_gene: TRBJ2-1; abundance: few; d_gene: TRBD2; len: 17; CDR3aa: CASSQELGLAGYNEQFF; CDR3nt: TGCGCCAGCAGCCAAGAATTGGGACTAGCGGGGTACAATGAGCAGTTCTTC
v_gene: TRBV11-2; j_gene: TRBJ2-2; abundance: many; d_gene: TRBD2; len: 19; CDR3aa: CASSLVAGGSSGRTGELFF; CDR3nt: TGTGCCAGCAGCTTAGTGGCAGGGGGATCTAGCGGGAGGACCGGGGAGCTGTTTTTT
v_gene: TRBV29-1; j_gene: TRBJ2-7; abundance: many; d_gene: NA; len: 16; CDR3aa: CSVSLSLAGPSYEQYF; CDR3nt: TGCAGCGTGAGCCTCTCATTGGCGGGGCCCTCCTACGAGCAGTACTTC
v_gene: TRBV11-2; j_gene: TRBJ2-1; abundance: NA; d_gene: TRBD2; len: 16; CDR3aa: CASSLDLSTSIHEQFF; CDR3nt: TGTGCCAGCAGCTTAGATCTTTCGACTAGCATCCATGAGCAGTTCTTC
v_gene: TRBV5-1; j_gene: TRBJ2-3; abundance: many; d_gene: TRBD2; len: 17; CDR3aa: CASSLEGLAQSTDTQYF; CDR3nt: TGCGCCAGCAGCTTGGAGGGACTAGCGCAGAGCACAGATACGCAGTATTTT
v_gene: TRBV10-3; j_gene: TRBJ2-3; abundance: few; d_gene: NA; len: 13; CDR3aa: CAISVDWNDTQYF; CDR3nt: TGTGCCATCAGCGTAGACTGGAACGATACGCAGTATTTT
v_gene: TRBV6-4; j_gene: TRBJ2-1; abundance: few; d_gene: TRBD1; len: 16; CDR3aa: CASSRGQGSSYNEQFF; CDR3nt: TGTGCCAGCAGTCGTGGACAGGGAAGCTCCTACAATGAGCAGTTCTTC
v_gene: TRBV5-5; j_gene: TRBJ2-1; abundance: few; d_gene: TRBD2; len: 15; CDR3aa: CASSFSGGAPDEQFF; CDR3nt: TGTGCCAGCAGCTTTAGCGGGGGCGCCCCAGATGAGCAGTTCTTC
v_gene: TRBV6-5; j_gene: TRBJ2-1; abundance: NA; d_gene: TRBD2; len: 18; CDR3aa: CASSYFQLAGSSYNEQFF; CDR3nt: TGTGCCAGCAGTTACTTCCAACTAGCGGGCAGCTCCTACAATGAGCAGTTCTTC
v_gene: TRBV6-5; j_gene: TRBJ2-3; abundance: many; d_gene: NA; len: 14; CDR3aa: CASSLGDGTDTQYF; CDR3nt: TGTGCCAGCAGTTTAGGGGATGGGACAGATACGCAGTATTTT
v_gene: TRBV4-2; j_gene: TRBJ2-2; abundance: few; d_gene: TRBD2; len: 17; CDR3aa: CASSRGAGAPYTGELFF; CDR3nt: TGTGCCAGCAGCCGGGGAGCGGGAGCTCCGTACACCGGGGAGCTGTTTTTT
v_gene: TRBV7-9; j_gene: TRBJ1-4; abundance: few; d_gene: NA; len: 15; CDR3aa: CASILGGTGNEKLFF; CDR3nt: TGTGCCAGCATCTTAGGAGGGACGGGTAATGAAAAACTGTTTTTT
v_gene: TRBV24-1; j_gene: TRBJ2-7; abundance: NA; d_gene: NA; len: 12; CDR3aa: CATAGDNYEQYF; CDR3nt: TGTGCCACCGCCGGGGACAACTACGAGCAGTACTTC
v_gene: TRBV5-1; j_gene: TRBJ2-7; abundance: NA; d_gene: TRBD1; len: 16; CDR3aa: CASSLAGQVGRYEQYF; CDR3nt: TGCGCCAGCAGCTTGGCAGGACAGGTGGGACGCTACGAGCAGTACTTC
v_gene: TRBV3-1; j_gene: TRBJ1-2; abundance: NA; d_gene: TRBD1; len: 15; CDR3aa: CASSQLTGEAYGYTF; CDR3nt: TGTGCCAGCAGCCAGCTGACAGGGGAAGCCTATGGCTACACCTTC
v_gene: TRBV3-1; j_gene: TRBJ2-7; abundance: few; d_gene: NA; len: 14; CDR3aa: CASSQVLTTYEQYF; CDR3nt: TGTGCCAGCAGCCAAGTTTTGACCACCTACGAGCAGTACTTC